The present entry profiles one TCR beta chain with its context. Its antigen is currently unknown. Both TRBC1 and TRBC2 were covered by a beta constant-region primer of two equimolar oligonucleotides. The ligated cDNA underwent four PCR rounds using SP2 and nested alpha and beta constant-region primers. TCRdb ran MiXCR on the UMI-ligation and nested PCR reads and lists one entry per CDR3 protein. This sample yields 7,000 to 9,000 distinct CDR3 sequences, of which around 28% are seen a single time; around 63% belongs to the top ten. These data originate in a study of naive and memory T cell subsets. General study results and limits: Over 85% of naive TCR sequences appeared only once after error correction, unlike memory subsets. TCR abundance followed a power law differing between naive and memory subsets.

After the first PCR, alpha and beta chain libraries were processed separately. This CDR3 has 15 amino acids. The V gene's germline CDR1 is PRHDT and CDR2 FYEKMQ (reference sequence). V gave up 4 bases and J gave up 0 bases, with 13 bases separating them. The chain combines TRBV13 with TRBJ2-7, with D unclear. Sample: CD8+ TEMRA cells from blood. Documented subset: effector memory re-expressing CD45RA, CD45RA+ CD27-. This receptor was obtained from a human donor in good health. The DNA of the CDR3 is TGTGCCAGCAGCTCACGCAGAGGCAGCTCCTACGAGCAGTACTTC. Protein product: CASSSRRGSSYEQYF.